The 17 T cell receptor beta chains below all came from one sample that was sequenced in a study of molecular identifiers for immune sequencing clone quantification. TCRdb analysed the PCR reads with MiXCR anew, one entry per CDR3 protein. The sample consists of approximately 670,000 distinct CDR3 sequences, 15% to 20% of them appearing once. Sequenced input: naive CD8+ T cells from blood, with Jurkat cell RNA spiked in. Subset meaning: FACS-sorted CD8+CD4-CCR7+CD45RA+ naive T cells. Every receptor here comes from a human donor in good health. Some libraries in this study had Jurkat cell RNA spiked in.

This clonotype has a count of ten or more. The gene calls are TRBV28 and TRBJ2-7; D possibly corresponds to TRBD2 (6 bases). This CDR3 has 14 amino acids. In germline, CDR1 is MDHEN, CDR2 SYDVKM. V lost 8 bases and J 1 base, leaving 15 bases between the germline ends. CDR3 DNA: TGTGCCAGCTCGAAGCCGGGACTTTCCTACGAGCAGTACTTC. This translates into CASSKPGLSYEQYF.

This clonotype was found many times. The chain joins TRBV14 to TRBJ1-1; no reliable D call. The germline V gene has CDR1 SGHDN and CDR2 FVKESK. The CDR3 contains 15 residues. V was shortened by 0 bases and J by 3 bases, with 11 bases between the two germline ends. In DNA, the CDR3 is TGTGCCAGCAGCCAAGAAGGGTTATGGTACACTGAAGCTTTCTTT. This encodes CASSQEGLWYTEAFF.

The CDR3 DNA reads TGTGCCAGCAGCCCCGTACATTGGGACAGTGAAGCTAACTATGGCTACACCTTC. This gives the protein CASSPVHWDSEANYGYTF. The chain has TRBV13 and TRBJ1-2, with 7 positions matching TRBD1. Unmatched junction bases numbered 15, after V lost 5 bases and J lost 0 bases. The CDR3 is 18 amino acids. Germline values: CDR1 PRHDT, CDR2 FYEKMQ (reference sequence).

As concerns this clonotype: The conserved phenylalanine or tryptophan normally closing the CDR3 is absent here, so this likely arose from a read error. The genes are TRBV27 and TRBJ2-7; TRBD1 matches 9 bases. Trimming cost V 4 bases and J 3 bases; bases outside gene matches: 1. In germline, CDR1 is MNHEY, CDR2 SMNVEV (reference sequence). This CDR3 has 13 amino acids. CDR3 in amino acids: CASSWGQGYEQYI. The DNA of the CDR3 is TGTGCCAGCAGTTGGGGACAGGGCTACGAGCAGTACATC.

The chain is built from TRBV23-1 and TRBJ2-1; TRBD1 aligns across 9 bases. TRBV23-1 is known as an ORF, though its function is uncertain. This CDR3 has 14 residues. V dropped 8 bases and J dropped 0; count of bases not matched to a gene: 2. The CDR3: CASATGGSYNEQFF. As DNA, the CDR3 is TGCGCCAGCGCGACAGGGGGCTCCTACAATGAGCAGTTCTTC.

This clonotype came up many times. This chain joins TRBV2 and TRBJ1-5; no clear D. CDR3 length equals 16 residues. Trimming took 5 bases from V and 4 from J, leaving 18 bases between them. Germline V gene sequence: CDR1 SNHLY, CDR2 FYNNEI. The CDR3: CASSLGMAQFNQPQHF. As DNA, the CDR3 is TGTGCCAGCAGTCTAGGGATGGCCCAATTTAATCAGCCCCAGCATTTT.

This clonotype was counted ten times or more. The rearrangement uses TRBV4-3 and TRBJ1-1; 8 bases map to TRBD1. Trimming at V came to 4 bases and at J to 7 bases, leaving 5 bases not matched to a gene. Germline values: CDR1 LGHNA, CDR2 YSLEER. CDR3 length: 13 residues. In DNA form, the CDR3 reads TGCGCCAGCAGCCGCGACAGGGGATATGAAGCTTTCTTT. This gives the protein CASSRDRGYEAFF.

Remarks on this clonotype: A much larger clone lies one base from this, so it may be a read error. The chain recombines TRBV20-1 with TRBJ2-5; 7 bases fit TRBD1. CDR1 and CDR2 (germline): DFQATT, SNEGSKA (reference sequence). The V segment lost 5 bases and the J segment 2 bases; nucleotides outside the gene matches: 5. The CDR3 has 13 residues. CDR3 residues: CSAGDSEQETQYF. CDR3 bases: TGCAGTGCTGGGGACAGCGAACAAGAGACCCAGTACTTC.

A remark on this clonotype: Germline is not matched at one junction end, which may reflect a read error. This chain connects TRBV4-3 to TRBJ2-1; D is undetermined. CDR3 length: 15 residues. Germline assignment: CDR1 LGHNA and CDR2 YSLEER. This CDR3 reads CVSSQEVAAYNEQFF. As DNA, the CDR3 is TGCGTCAGCAGCCAAGAGGTAGCTGCCTACAATGAGCAGTTCTTC.

The chain uses TRBV19 and TRBJ2-3, with 10 nucleotides matching TRBD2. Germline loops: CDR1 LNHDA, CDR2 SQIVND (reference sequence). J was trimmed by 4 bases and V by 3 bases; bases with no gene match: 7. The CDR3 length is 16 residues. This chain's CDR3 is CASSIVLAGTSDTQYF. As DNA, the CDR3 is TGTGCCAGTAGTATCGTACTAGCGGGAACTTCAGATACGCAGTATTTT.

This clonotype was observed at least ten times. The chain joins TRBV30 to TRBJ2-1, with D possibly being TRBD1 (6 bases). CDR3 length equals 13 residues. The germline V and J ends were trimmed by 3 bases and 6 bases, with 12 bases remaining between them. In germline, CDR1 is GTSNPN, CDR2 SVGIG (reference sequence). For the CDR3, the DNA is TGTGCCTGGAGAACGACAGGAGTCAATGAGCAGTTCTTC. It encodes CAWRTTGVNEQFF.

A note on this clonotype: Because it lacks the conserved phenylalanine or tryptophan at the end, this CDR3 is likely a read error. The DNA is omitted, as the CDR3 cannot be located on it reliably, and the CDR3 follows TCRdb's listing. The chain is built from TRBV20-1 and TRBJ2-5; TRBD2 was called by the table and not checked on the DNA. The germline CDR1 and CDR2 sequences are DFQATT and SNEGSKA (reference sequence). The CDR3 numbers 9 amino acids, ends counted. CDR3 protein: CRQPGLVNI.

This clonotype came up many times. The CDR3 region has the DNA TGTGCCAGCAGCCAAGGAGGGGTGGGCACAGATACGCAGTATTTT. This sequence encodes CASSQGGVGTDTQYF. This chain links TRBV7-9 with TRBJ2-3, with D maybe TRBD2 (6 bases). CDR3 length equals 15 residues. The V gene lost 5 bases and the J gene lost 1 base, with 13 bases spanning the gap. CDR1 SEHNR and CDR2 FQNEAQ come from the germline V gene (reference sequence).

The chain employs TRBV20-1 and TRBJ2-1; D perhaps matches TRBD1 (7 bases). V lost 5 bases, J lost 1 base, and 21 bases lay in between. CDR1 and CDR2 (germline): DFQATT, SNEGSKA (reference sequence). CDR3 length: 17 amino acids. The CDR3 is CSASPSGGTRSYNEQFF. For the CDR3, the DNA is TGCAGTGCTTCCCCTTCAGGGGGGACACGATCCTACAATGAGCAGTTCTTC.

This clonotype was counted ten times or more. This chain joins TRBV7-2 and TRBJ2-1; the match to TRBD2 covers 8 bases. Germline V gives CDR1 SGHTA, CDR2 FQGNSA. This CDR3 contains 16 residues. The junction had 6 bases not matched to a gene; V was cut back by 1 base and J by 4 bases. CDR3 protein: CASSLVAGGPYNEQFF. Here the CDR3 DNA reads TGTGCCAGCAGCTTAGTGGCGGGAGGACCTTACAATGAGCAGTTCTTC.

This clonotype was seen ten or more times. The rearrangement uses TRBV29-1 and TRBJ2-5, with 8 bases identical to TRBD2. V trimming: 1 base; J trimming: 5 bases; junction bases outside the gene matches: 12. Germline CDR1 reads SQVTM; CDR2 reads ANQGSEA. The CDR3 extends over 16 amino acids. In nucleotides, the CDR3 is TGCAGCGTTGAAGTCCCTCCAGCGGGGGCCTACGAGACCCAGTACTTC. As protein: CSVEVPPAGAYETQYF. Complete variable domain (other parts from reference TRBV29-1 and TRBJ2-5): SAVISQKPSRDICQRGTSLTIQCQVDSQVTMMFWYRQQPGQSLTLIATANQGSEATYESGFVIDKFPISRPNLTFSTLTVSNMSPEDSSIYLCSVEVPPAGAYETQYFGPGTRLLVL.

This clonotype was seen ten or more times. J is TRBJ2-7 and V is TRBV7-9; TRBD1 matches 10 bases. Germline assignment: CDR1 SEHNR and CDR2 FQNEAQ (reference sequence). V was pared by 2 bases and J by 1 base, with 2 bases of the junction left unmatched. The CDR3 is made up of 15 amino acids. The CDR3 coding sequence is TGTGCCAGCAGCTTATTGGGACAGGGGTCCTACGAGCAGTACTTC. Encoded protein: CASSLLGQGSYEQYF.